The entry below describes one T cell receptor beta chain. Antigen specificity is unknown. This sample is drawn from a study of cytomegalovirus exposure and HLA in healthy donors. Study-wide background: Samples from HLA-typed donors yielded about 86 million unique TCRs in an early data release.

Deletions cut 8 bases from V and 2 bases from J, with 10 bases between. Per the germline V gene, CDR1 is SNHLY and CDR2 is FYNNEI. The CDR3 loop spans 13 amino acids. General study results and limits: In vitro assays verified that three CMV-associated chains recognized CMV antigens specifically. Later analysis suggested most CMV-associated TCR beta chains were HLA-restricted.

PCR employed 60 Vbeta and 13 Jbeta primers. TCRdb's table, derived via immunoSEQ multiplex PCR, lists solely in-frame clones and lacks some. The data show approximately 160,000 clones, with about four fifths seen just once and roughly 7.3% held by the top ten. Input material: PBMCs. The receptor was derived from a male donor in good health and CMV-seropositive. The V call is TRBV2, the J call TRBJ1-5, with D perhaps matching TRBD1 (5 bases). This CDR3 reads CASGIGGNQPQHF. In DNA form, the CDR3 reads TGTGCCAGCGGAATAGGGGGCAATCAGCCCCAGCATTTT.